Listed below are T cell receptor beta chains from one sample, sequenced in a study of technical replicates of blood from a handful of donors. Clones were sequenced by immunoSEQ multiplex PCR, and TCRdb holds only the in-frame ones, with some missing. The top ten hold about 3.9% of the sample, which has roughly 50,000 clones, 93% seen once. Source material: PBMCs. The origin of the receptors is a human donor in good health. Some clones in this sample may be carry-over from other donors' samples. Each CDR3 is given with its conserved first and last residue. The order of the fields is clone size, V gene, J gene, D gene, CDR3 DNA, CDR3 protein. The D gene is left open where the match is weak. Some rows mark clone size as missing; the rest say once, few, many or name a class of expanded clone.

>once|TRBV6-5|TRBJ1-6|TRBD1
TGTGCCAGCAGGGGGGGGACAGGGGGGTCACCCCTCCACTTT
CASRGGTGGSPLHF
>once|TRBV23-1|TRBJ2-7|TRBD1
TGCGCCAGCAGCTACAGGGGAAGGAGCTCCTACGAGCAGTACTTC
CASSYRGRSSYEQYF
>NA|TRBV19|TRBJ1-2|NA
TGTGCCAGTAGCCACGTGAACTGGGGAGAGGGCTACACCTTC
CASSHVNWGEGYTF
>NA|TRBV5-8|TRBJ2-7|TRBD2
TGTGCCAGCAGCAACAGGTTGGGTTGGGGGGGTACCGCCTACGAGCAGTACTTC
CASSNRLGWGGTAYEQYF
>few|TRBV4-3|TRBJ2-1|NA
TGCGCCAGCAGCCAAGAGGCAGACAGCTTCTACAATGAGCAGTTCTTC
CASSQEADSFYNEQFF
>NA|TRBV2|TRBJ2-3|TRBD2
TGTGCCAGCAGTGACGGCGGGGGTCCCCGCACAGATACGCAGTATTTT
CASSDGGGPRTDTQYF
>NA|TRBV5-4|TRBJ2-5|TRBD2
TGTGCCAGCAGCCTATCAGGGACTAGCGGGGGGGCGGCCCAGACCCAGTACTTC
CASSLSGTSGGAAQTQYF
>NA|TRBV7-2|TRBJ1-2|NA
TGTGCCAGCAGCTTAGATTTCCCAGGGCGCTATGGCTACACCTTC
CASSLDFPGRYGYTF
>NA|TRBV15|TRBJ2-3|NA
TGTGCCACCAGCAGAGATCCCGGTTCCACAGATACGCAGTATTTT
CATSRDPGSTDTQYF
>NA|TRBV14|TRBJ1-2|NA
TGTGCCAGCAGCTTACAGATACCTAACTATGGCTACACCTTC
CASSLQIPNYGYTF
>once|TRBV11-2|TRBJ2-3|NA
TGTGCCAGCAGCTTAGGTGGTAGCGGACTCAGCACAGATACGCAGTATTTT
CASSLGGSGLSTDTQYF
>NA|TRBV7-3|TRBJ2-2|TRBD2
TGTGCCAGCAGCTTAACGGCTAGCGGGGGGAACACCGGGGAGCTGTTTTTT
CASSLTASGGNTGELFF
>NA|TRBV14|TRBJ1-6|NA
TGTGCCAGCAGCCCCAGGACTGGCAATAATTCACCCCTCCACTTT
CASSPRTGNNSPLHF
>once|TRBV12-5|TRBJ2-3|TRBD2
TGTGCTAGTGGTCTCACACCAGGACTAGTCGGCACAGATACGCAGTATTTT
CASGLTPGLVGTDTQYF
>NA|TRBV5-1|TRBJ2-5|TRBD2
TGCGCCAGCAGCCCGACTAGCGGGGGGGCCAGGGAGACCCAGTACTTC
CASSPTSGGARETQYF
>NA|TRBV7-2|TRBJ2-5|TRBD1
TGTGCCAGCAGCCCAGGGGGCACTGAGACCCAGTACTTC
CASSPGGTETQYF
>NA|TRBV10-3|TRBJ2-7|TRBD1
TGTGCCATCAGTGACACAGGGGCCTACGAGCAGTACTTC
CAISDTGAYEQYF
>NA|TRBV5-8|TRBJ2-5|TRBD1
TGTGCCAGCAGCCCCGAGTTGGGACAGGGGGGATACCAGTACTTC
CASSPELGQGGYQYF
>NA|TRBV19|TRBJ1-4|TRBD1
TGTGCCAGTAGCAGGGGGTCAGGCGGTAATGAAAAACTGTTTTTT
CASSRGSGGNEKLFF
>NA|TRBV1|TRBJ2-1|NA
TGCACCAGCAGCCCTCGACAGGGGGCCAAAAAGCAGTTCTTC
CTSSPRQGAKKQFF
>NA|TRBV10-3|TRBJ2-7|TRBD1
TGTGCCATCAGTCCCGGGACAGCTTCCTACGAGCAGTACTTC
CAISPGTASYEQYF
>NA|TRBV5-4|TRBJ1-5|NA
TGTGCCAGCAGCCCGGCTGCGGCAGAATATAGCAATCAGCCCCAGCATTTT
CASSPAAAEYSNQPQHF
>NA|TRBV19|TRBJ2-7|TRBD1
TGTGCCAGTAGCTGGACAGGGGCGTTCGAGCAGTACTTC
CASSWTGAFEQYF
>NA|TRBV6-6|TRBJ2-3|NA
TGTGCCAGCAGTTACCGGGCAGATACGCAGTATTTT
CASSYRADTQYF
>NA|TRBV7-6|TRBJ2-3|TRBD2
TGTGCCAGCAGCTTTAGCGGGGGGTCCACAGATACGCAGTATTTT
CASSFSGGSTDTQYF
>NA|TRBV10-3|TRBJ1-1|NA
TGTGCCATCAGTTCCGGGACAACGAACACTGAAGCTTTCTTT
CAISSGTTNTEAFF
>NA|TRBV10-3|TRBJ2-1|NA
TGTGCCATCAGTGAGCCCGGGGTAATTGGGAATGAGCAGTTCTTC
CAISEPGVIGNEQFF
>few|TRBV4-3|TRBJ2-3|TRBD1
TGCGCCAGCAGCCAAGGAGGGGGCCCCAACACAGATACGCAGTATTTT
CASSQGGGPNTDTQYF
>NA|TRBV4-3|TRBJ2-5|TRBD2
TGCGCCAGCAGCCAGACCCACTCCGCTAGCGGGAGGGGGAACGTCAAGACCCAGTACTTC
CASSQTHSASGRGNVKTQYF
>few|TRBV7-3|TRBJ2-2|TRBD2
TGTGCCAGCAGCCCCCTGACAGGCGGGAGGGGGGAGCTGTTTTTT
CASSPLTGGRGELFF
>NA|TRBV12-5|TRBJ2-7|TRBD1
TGTGCTAGTGGTTTGGGACAGGGGTTAGAAGAGCAGTACTTC
CASGLGQGLEEQYF